This entry lists 5 T cell receptor beta chains sequenced from one sample in a study of cytomegalovirus exposure and HLA in healthy donors. The PCR had 60 Vbeta and 13 Jbeta primers. TCRdb's table, derived via immunoSEQ multiplex PCR, lists solely in-frame clones and lacks some. The data show about 130,000 clones, with approximately 80% seen just once and over 2% held by the top ten. Sequencing input: PBMCs. The receptor set was obtained from a young man in good health and CMV-seronegative.

V usage is TRBV19 and J usage is TRBJ2-1; 12 bases fit TRBD2. Germline V gene lookup returns CDR1 LNHDA and CDR2 SQIVND (reference sequence). This CDR3 comprises 17 residues. J lost 4 bases, V lost 4 bases, and 8 bases had no gene match. CDR3 region: CASSKILAGGGYNEQFF. The DNA of the CDR3 is TGTGCCAGTAGTAAGATACTAGCGGGAGGTGGGTACAATGAGCAGTTCTTC. Full variable domain (rest looked up from reference TRBV19 and TRBJ2-1): DGGITQSPKYLFRKEGQNVTLSCEQNLNHDAMYWYRQDPGQGLRLIYYSQIVNDFQKGDIAEGYSVSREKKESFPLTVTSAQKNPTAFYLCASSKILAGGGYNEQFFGPGTRLTVL.

The genes are TRBV11-2 and TRBJ2-7, with 7 bases aligning to TRBD2. The V and J ends lost 5 bases and 3 bases, in that order; junction bases with no gene match: 4. The germline V gene encodes CDR1 SGHAT and CDR2 FQNNGV. This CDR3 has 13 amino acids. CDR3: CASSVGTNYEQYF. Written as DNA, the CDR3 is TGTGCCAGCAGCGTAGGGACTAACTACGAGCAGTACTTC.

This clone was seen only once. The chain links TRBV27 to TRBJ2-7, with D perhaps TRBD1 (6 bases). V was trimmed by 2 bases and J by 3 bases, leaving 11 bases between them. Germline V CDR1 and CDR2: MNHEY, SMNVEV (reference sequence). CDR3 length: 14 amino acids. The DNA for the CDR3 is TGTGCCAGCAGTTTAGGTAGGGGGAGCTACGAGCAGTACTTC. This codes for CASSLGRGSYEQYF.

The V and J genes are TRBV4-3 and TRBJ1-4, with 7 bases aligning to TRBD1. CDR1 and CDR2 (germline): LGHNA, YSLEER. This CDR3 spans 16 amino acids. V lost 0 bases and J lost 4; bases outside the gene matches: 5. CDR3 in amino acids: CASSQDRDSLNEKLFF. The CDR3 DNA is TGCGCCAGCAGCCAAGACAGGGACAGCCTTAATGAAAAACTGTTTTTT.

This clone showed up just once. The rearrangement uses TRBV7-6 and TRBJ2-1, with D perhaps matching TRBD2 (5 bases). Between the trimmed V and J ends, which lost 5 bases and 5 bases, there was a span of 10 bases. Per germline, CDR1 SGHVS and CDR2 FNYEAQ. This CDR3 has 13 residues. CDR3 protein: CASSPGINNEQFF. The CDR3 region has the DNA TGTGCCAGCAGCCCCGGGATCAACAATGAGCAGTTCTTC. Based on the CDR3 plus reference TRBV7-6 and TRBJ2-1, the full variable domain is GAGVSQSPRYKVTKRGQDVALRCDPISGHVSLYWYRQALGQGPEFLTYFNYEAQQDKSGLPNDRFSAERPEGSISTLTIQRTEQRDSAMYRCASSPGINNEQFFGPGTRLTVL.